Below, 11 T cell receptor beta chains from the same sample are listed, as sequenced in a study of graft-versus-host responses after intestinal transplantation. These receptors' antigens are unknown. The protocol was immunoSEQ multiplex PCR, while the TCRdb copy is restricted to in-frame clones and leaves out a portion. The sample lists around 96,000 clones, roughly nine tenths occurring once. The sequencing used unstimulated CD4+ T cells sorted from spleen or lymph node cells, collected before intestinal transplant. Every receptor here comes from a human donor who received an intestinal transplant.

This chain uses TRBV5-1 with TRBJ2-1; unclear D gene. This CDR3 is 14 amino acids long. Trimming took off 0 bases at V and 9 bases at J, with 13 bases between the two ends. Germline values: CDR1 SGHRS, CDR2 YFSETQ. DNA for the CDR3: TGCGCCAGCAGCTTGGCTACTATAGGTACTGAGCAGTTCTTC. As protein: CASSLATIGTEQFF.

The genes are TRBV5-1 and TRBJ2-3; D gene ambiguous. The CDR3 totals 15 residues. Germline CDR1 is SGHRS and CDR2 is YFSETQ. The V end lost 5 bases, the J end lost 0 bases, and 13 bases lay between the germline ends. The CDR3 reads CASRKDPRSTDTQYF. CDR3 DNA sequence: TGCGCCAGCAGGAAAGACCCTAGAAGCACAGATACGCAGTATTTT.

This clone was seen a single time. The rearrangement links TRBV5-6 to TRBJ2-1; D perhaps matches TRBD2 (6 bases). CDR1 and CDR2 (germline): SGHDT, YYEEEE. V was pared by 2 bases and J by 9 bases, with 9 bases between. The CDR3 loop spans 12 amino acids. CDR3 loop: CASSFGRGEQFF. CDR3 bases: TGTGCCAGCAGCTTCGGGAGAGGTGAGCAGTTCTTC.

V gene TRBV19 combines with J gene TRBJ2-5, with D possibly being TRBD1 (6 bases). Trimming cost V 1 base and J 5 bases, with 11 bases left between them. Germline-derived CDR1 and CDR2 are LNHDA and SQIVND (reference sequence). This CDR3 is 14 amino acids long. In nucleotides, the CDR3 is TGTGCCAGTAGTATAGGGTTCACAGGGGAGACCCAGTACTTC. This sequence encodes CASSIGFTGETQYF. Variable domain in full (rest from reference TRBV19 and TRBJ2-5): DGGITQSPKYLFRKEGQNVTLSCEQNLNHDAMYWYRQDPGQGLRLIYYSQIVNDFQKGDIAEGYSVSREKKESFPLTVTSAQKNPTAFYLCASSIGFTGETQYFGPGTRLLVL.

V gene TRBV4-1 combines with J gene TRBJ2-3, with 7 bases identical to TRBD2. The junction had 4 bases not matched to a gene; V was cut back by 3 bases and J by 4 bases. This CDR3 region has 14 residues. CDR1 is MGHRA, CDR2 YSYEKL, per germline. CDR3 nucleotide sequence: TGCGCCAGCAGCCACCTCGGGAGGTCAGATACGCAGTATTTT. It translates to CASSHLGRSDTQYF.

The rearrangement joins TRBV21-1 to TRBJ2-4; whether TRBD1, the table's D call, matches the DNA was not checked. TRBV21-1 is noted as a pseudogene. The CDR3 loop spans 15 amino acids. CDR3 sequence reads: CASSKGRQGLGGQYF. For the CDR3, the DNA is TGTGCCAGCAGCAAGGGACGACAGGGGTTAGGTGGTCAGTACTTC.

The chain has TRBV10-3 and TRBJ1-1; a possible D gene is TRBD1 (6 bases). The CDR3 length is 15 residues. Germline V gene sequence: CDR1 ENHRY, CDR2 SYGVKD. Trimming took 3 bases from V and 3 from J, leaving 14 bases between them. CDR3 region: CAISEYQGRDTEAFF. The CDR3 bases are TGTGCCATCAGTGAATATCAGGGGAGGGACACTGAAGCTTTCTTT.

The rearrangement uses TRBV10-2 and TRBJ1-2; 7 bases align to TRBD1. V gave up 4 bases and J gave up 4 bases; unmatched junction bases: 3. In germline, CDR1 is WSHSY, CDR2 SAAADI. This CDR3 comprises 13 residues. The CDR3 spells CASSVGTAYGYTF. Here the CDR3 DNA reads TGCGCCAGCAGTGTGGGGACAGCCTATGGCTACACCTTC.

This clone was counted between two and nine times. The V and J genes are TRBV4-1 and TRBJ1-3, with 8 nucleotides matching TRBD1. Germline V CDR1 and CDR2: MGHRA, YSYEKL. The CDR3 is 16 residues long. Germline trimming cut 4 bases from V and 0 bases from J; bases unmatched to any gene: 5. CDR3 amino acids: CASSPGTGSSGNTIYF. CDR3 nucleotides: TGCGCCAGCAGCCCAGGGACAGGTAGCTCTGGAAACACCATATATTTT.

V is TRBV6-5 and J is TRBJ1-1; D is uncertain. CDR3 size: 13 residues. CDR1 is MNHEY, CDR2 SVGAGI, per germline. The V end lost 6 bases, the J end lost 4 bases, and 12 bases lay between the germline ends. The CDR3 nucleotides read TGTGCCAGCAGGCGATCCCCCTTCACTGAAGCTTTCTTT. It specifies CASRRSPFTEAFF.

This chain links TRBV7-2 with TRBJ2-7; possible D gene TRBD1, 6 bases. The CDR3 runs to 15 residues. Per germline, CDR1 SGHTA and CDR2 FQGNSA. V was clipped by 5 bases and J by 5 bases, with 19 bases between them. The DNA of the CDR3 is TGTGCCAGCAGCCAAGGGGGTGACTTTTACGACGAGCAGTACTTC. This sequence encodes CASSQGGDFYDEQYF.